The clone carrying this T cell receptor (beta chain) was counted a few times. Antigen specificity is unknown. The sample is drawn from a study of cytomegalovirus exposure and HLA in healthy donors. General study points: In a later analysis, DRB1 alleles had the most associated TCRs; HLA-C alleles the fewest. Altogether, some 160 TCR beta chains were recorded as cytomegalovirus-associated.

The germline V gene encodes CDR1 MDHEN and CDR2 SYDVKM. CDR3 length equals 15 residues. The trim removed 6 bases at V and 3 bases at J, leaving 6 bases unmatched. Donors were nominally healthy when sampled, though unrecorded immune exposures were likely. The PCR was carried out with 60 Vbeta primers and 13 Jbeta primers. The table came from immunoSEQ multiplex PCR; TCRdb's copy has only in-frame clones and leaves some out. The sample yields some 160,000 clones, about three quarters seen once. This chain connects TRBV28 to TRBJ2-7, with 12 bases lining up with TRBD2. Input material: PBMCs. This clonotype was sampled from a man aged 35 to 55 in good health and CMV-seronegative. CDR3 region: CASRVTSGRSYEQYF. The CDR3 region has the DNA TGTGCCAGCAGGGTGACTAGCGGGAGAAGCTACGAGCAGTACTTC.